A single sample is the source of the 14 T cell receptor beta chains below, sequenced in a study of cytomegalovirus exposure and HLA in healthy donors. PCR amplification relied on 60 Vbeta primers (plus 13 Jbeta primers). Assay used: immunoSEQ multiplex PCR; TCRdb lists only in-frame clones, some missing. The sample carries some 140,000 clones, over 75% recorded once. Sequencing was performed on PBMCs. The receptors stem from a woman in her thirties or forties in good health and CMV-seropositive.

The V and J genes are TRBV5-1 and TRBJ2-6; D is perhaps TRBD2 (5 bases). The germline V gene encodes CDR1 SGHRS and CDR2 YFSETQ. The V gene lost 6 bases and the J gene lost 1 base, with 8 bases spanning the gap. The CDR3 runs 14 residues. The CDR3 DNA reads as TGCGCCAGCAATACGGGGTCTGGGGCCAACGTCCTGACTTTC. Translating it yields CASNTGSGANVLTF.

V is TRBV7-7 and J is TRBJ2-6; no reliable D call. The CDR3 sequence is 12 residues long. Per the germline V gene, CDR1 is SSHAT and CDR2 is FNYEAQ (reference sequence). The CDR3 reads CATWSGANVLTF. The CDR3 DNA follows: TGTGCAACTTGGTCTGGGGCCAACGTCCTGACTTTC.

The chain carries TRBV5-6 and TRBJ2-7, with 7 bases lining up with TRBD2. The CDR3 has 15 amino acids. With 4 bases clipped from V and 3 bases from J, the junction kept 10 bases outside the gene matches. Germline V gene sequence: CDR1 SGHDT, CDR2 YYEEEE. In DNA, the CDR3 is TGTGCCAGCAGCCGTGACGGCGGCGGGGGCTACGAGCAGTACTTC. Protein product: CASSRDGGGGYEQYF. Using reference TRBV5-6 and TRBJ2-7 for the parts outside the CDR3, the full variable domain is DAGVTQSPTHLIKTRGQQVTLRCSPKSGHDTVSWYQQALGQGPQFIFQYYEEEERQRGNFPDRFSGHQFPNYSSELNVNALLLGDSALYLCASSRDGGGGYEQYFGPGTRLTVT.

V usage is TRBV23-1 and J usage is TRBJ2-2, with TRBD2 as a possible D gene (7 bases). TRBV23-1 counts as an open reading frame of uncertain function. This CDR3 has 20 residues. V was trimmed by 3 bases and J by 4 bases, leaving 27 bases between them. In DNA form, the CDR3 reads TGCGCCAGCAGTCAGGGACGACTCCTAGGGGGAGGGGGGTGCACCGGGGAGCTGTTTTTT. Its protein product is CASSQGRLLGGGGCTGELFF.

The V call is TRBV6-6, the J call TRBJ2-6; the match to TRBD1 covers 7 bases. The germline V gene has CDR1 MNHNY and CDR2 SVGAGI (reference sequence). The ends lost 2 bases at V and 2 bases at J; junction bases unmatched: 3. The CDR3 loop spans 16 amino acids. CDR3 sequence (DNA): TGTGCCAGCAGTTACCGAACAGGGGCTGGGGCCAACGTCCTGACTTTC. This gives the protein CASSYRTGAGANVLTF.

This rearrangement joins TRBV7-2 to TRBJ1-1, with D maybe TRBD1 (5 bases). V was clipped by 4 bases and J by 5 bases, with 14 bases between them. The germline gives CDR1 SGHTA, CDR2 FQGNSA. The CDR3 contains 14 residues. CDR3 protein: CASSSTGGRTEAFF. In nucleotides, the CDR3 is TGTGCCAGCAGCTCCACGGGGGGAAGAACTGAAGCTTTCTTT.

The chain recombines TRBV5-4 with TRBJ2-1; 12 nucleotides match TRBD2. The junction had 9 bases not matched to a gene; V was cut back by 4 bases and J by 7 bases. The germline V gene encodes CDR1 SGHNT and CDR2 YYREEE (reference sequence). This CDR3 contains 16 residues. CDR3 nucleotide sequence: TGTGCCAGCAGCCCGTCTAGCGGGAGGGCCGGGAATGAGCAGTTCTTC. Amino acids: CASSPSSGRAGNEQFF.

The chain is built from TRBV5-1 and TRBJ1-2, with 10 nucleotides matching TRBD1. Germline loops: CDR1 SGHRS, CDR2 YFSETQ. The CDR3 contains 16 residues. J gave up 5 bases and V 2 bases, and 9 bases lay outside the gene matches. Written as DNA, the CDR3 is TGCGCCAGCAGCTTCGCACCCGGGACAGGGGTTTATGGCTACACCTTC. Residues: CASSFAPGTGVYGYTF.

Details on this clone: One end of the junction is discordant with germline, which a read error may explain. The CDR3 region has the DNA TGTGCCAGCACTATGACTAGCCAGGAAGAGATCTTC. It specifies CASTMTSQEEIF. The chain links TRBV2 to TRBJ2-1; TRBD2 matches at 7 bases. The germline V gene has CDR1 SNHLY and CDR2 FYNNEI. This CDR3 has 12 residues.

The J gene is TRBJ2-2, the V gene TRBV28, with 9 positions matching TRBD2. This CDR3 contains 14 residues. With 6 bases clipped from V and 7 bases from J, the junction kept 6 bases outside the gene matches. Germline values: CDR1 MDHEN, CDR2 SYDVKM. The CDR3 sequence is CASRTAGGFGELFF. CDR3 nucleotides: TGTGCCAGCAGGACGGCGGGAGGGTTCGGGGAGCTGTTTTTT.

The chain employs TRBV27 and TRBJ1-1, with a tentative D call TRBD1 (5 bases). The germline V gene encodes CDR1 MNHEY and CDR2 SMNVEV (reference sequence). The CDR3 has 17 amino acids. The V gene lost 2 bases and the J gene lost 4 bases, with 20 bases spanning the gap. CDR3 DNA sequence: TGTGCCAGCAGTTTAATAGGGGCGGGGATCGTCGGCACTGAAGCTTTCTTT. Protein product: CASSLIGAGIVGTEAFF.

The rearrangement joins TRBV7-9 to TRBJ2-7; weak D call: TRBD2 (5 bases). CDR1 SEHNR and CDR2 FQNEAQ come from the germline V gene (reference sequence). V was trimmed by 2 bases and J by 5 bases, leaving 10 bases between them. The CDR3 has 13 residues. The CDR3 sequence is CASSLFLAHEQYF. CDR3 DNA sequence: TGTGCCAGCAGCTTATTTCTAGCCCACGAGCAGTACTTC. Based on the CDR3 plus reference TRBV7-9 and TRBJ2-7, the full variable domain is DTGVSQNPRHKITKRGQNVTFRCDPISEHNRLYWYRQTLGQGPEFLTYFQNEAQLEKSRLLSDRFSAERPKGSFSTLEIQRTEQGDSAMYLCASSLFLAHEQYFGPGTRLTVT.

In its sample, this clone was seen a few times. V gene TRBV14 combines with J gene TRBJ2-3, with D tentatively TRBD2 (6 bases). CDR3 length: 13 amino acids. Germline CDR1 reads SGHDN; CDR2 reads FVKESK. V gave up 3 bases and J gave up 7 bases, with 11 bases separating them. In nucleotides, the CDR3 is TGTGCCAGCAGCCAGGGGGGATGGAATACGCAGTATTTT. Residues: CASSQGGWNTQYF.

The rearrangement links TRBV27 to TRBJ2-7; no clear D. CDR1 MNHEY and CDR2 SMNVEV come from the germline V gene (reference sequence). CDR3 length equals 13 residues. Trimming took 3 bases from V and 3 from J, leaving 9 bases between them. The DNA for the CDR3 is TGTGCCAGCAGTTTGGCAGGATTCTACGAGCAGTACTTC. This translates into CASSLAGFYEQYF.